The next 12 T cell receptor beta chains were all read from a single sample in a study of response to subunit inactivated influenza vaccine. Each CDR3 protein gets one entry after TCRdb re-called the RT-PCR reads with MiXCR. The table has under 800,000 distinct CDR3 sequences, approximately 15% seen once. The sequencing used PBMCs from blood, collected roughly 15 days before vaccination. These receptors all come from a man between 50 and 59 years old who received an inactivated influenza vaccine.

The chain is built from TRBV5-8 and TRBJ2-7; a weak D match, TRBD2 (5 bases). Trimming took off 2 bases at V and 6 bases at J, with 12 bases between the two ends. This CDR3 has 13 residues. Looked up from germline, CDR1 is SGHTS and CDR2 is YDEGEE. This chain's CDR3 is CASSFLRGGEQYF. In DNA, the CDR3 is TGTGCCAGCAGCTTCCTACGGGGTGGCGAGCAGTACTTC.

The CDR3 is CASSFSFGTGYEQYF. CDR3 coding DNA: TGCGCCAGCAGCTTTAGTTTCGGAACTGGGTACGAGCAGTACTTC. V and J are TRBV5-1 and TRBJ2-7; D unclear. Germline V gives CDR1 SGHRS, CDR2 YFSETQ. CDR3 size: 15 residues. V gave up 2 bases and J gave up 4 bases, with 16 bases separating them.

This clonotype was observed a few times. The chain employs TRBV28 and TRBJ2-7; D gene unclear. Looked up from germline, CDR1 is MDHEN and CDR2 is SYDVKM. The CDR3 extends over 12 amino acids. V lost 7 bases and J lost 0, with 7 bases in between. The CDR3 protein is CASTTSSYEQYF. The CDR3 bases are TGTGCCAGCACCACAAGCTCCTACGAGCAGTACTTC.

The rearrangement links TRBV7-6 to TRBJ1-2; the D gene is possibly TRBD1 (5 bases). The germline V and J ends were trimmed by 5 bases and 4 bases, with 20 bases remaining between them. Germline values: CDR1 SGHVS, CDR2 FNYEAQ. The CDR3 totals 16 residues. The CDR3 is CASSPTGTGVGYGYTF. CDR3 coding DNA: TGTGCCAGCAGCCCAACCGGCACAGGAGTGGGCTATGGCTACACCTTC.

The chain couples TRBV6-2 or TRBV6-3 to TRBJ2-1; no firm D call. V was shortened by 2 bases and J by 6 bases, with 8 bases between the two germline ends. There are 13 residues in the CDR3. Germline assignment: CDR1 MNHEY and CDR2 SVGEGT. This CDR3 is CASSYVPLNEQFF. The CDR3 DNA sequence: TGTGCCAGCAGTTACGTTCCCCTCAATGAGCAGTTCTTC.

This clonotype occurred a few times. The rearrangement uses TRBV18 and TRBJ2-5; D remains ambiguous. The CDR3 covers 15 residues. In germline, CDR1 is KGHSH, CDR2 LQKENI. V lost 4 bases to trimming and J lost 5 bases, with 17 bases between them. The CDR3 loop reads CASSQRMRTWETQYF. In DNA, the CDR3 is TGTGCCAGCTCACAAAGGATGCGAACCTGGGAGACCCAGTACTTC.

The V and J genes are TRBV20-1 and TRBJ2-4, with D maybe TRBD1 (7 bases). Trimming removed 3 bases from V and 0 bases from J, with 12 bases in between. Germline V gene sequence: CDR1 DFQATT, CDR2 SNEGSKA (reference sequence). This CDR3 is built from 15 residues. The CDR3 region has the DNA TGCAGTGCTAGTCCAGGGGGGTTAGCCAAAAACATTCAGTACTTC. Amino acids: CSASPGGLAKNIQYF.

The J gene is TRBJ2-7, the V gene TRBV7-8; D is uncertain. The CDR3 runs to 14 residues. Trimming took 4 bases from V and 2 from J, leaving 12 bases between them. Germline-derived CDR1 and CDR2 are SGHVS and FQNEAQ. The CDR3 DNA sequence: TGTGCCAGCAGCTCGAAGATAGGCCCCTACGAGCAGTACTTC. Translation: CASSSKIGPYEQYF.

The CDR3 is CASSLGDLRDTGELFF. The CDR3 coding sequence is TGCGCCAGCAGCTTGGGGGATCTCAGGGACACCGGGGAGCTGTTTTTT. This rearrangement joins TRBV5-1 to TRBJ2-2; D possibly corresponds to TRBD1 (5 bases). This CDR3 has 16 residues. The V and J ends lost 0 bases and 3 bases respectively, with 12 bases between them. Per germline, CDR1 SGHRS and CDR2 YFSETQ.

The V gene is TRBV3-1, the J gene TRBJ1-1; a weak D match, TRBD1 (6 bases). This CDR3 is built from 15 residues. Per the germline V gene, CDR1 is LGHDT and CDR2 is YNNKEL (reference sequence). Trimming took 4 bases from V and 4 from J, leaving 16 bases between them. The CDR3: CASSPAVQGSTEAFF. CDR3 bases: TGTGCCAGCAGCCCAGCAGTTCAGGGGAGCACTGAAGCTTTCTTT.

The V gene is TRBV7-2, the J gene TRBJ1-2, with 8 bases matching TRBD1. This CDR3 region has 14 residues. V shed 1 base and J 7 bases; nucleotides not matched to a gene: 5. In germline, CDR1 is SGHTA, CDR2 FQGNSA. The CDR3 sequence: CASSLERQGAGYTF. The CDR3 nucleotides are TGTGCCAGCAGCTTAGAACGCCAGGGGGCTGGCTACACCTTC.

The V call is TRBV6-2 or TRBV6-3, the J call TRBJ2-5; TRBD2 agrees at 7 bases. V shed 3 bases, J shed 7 bases, and the junction held 11 bases outside the gene matches. This CDR3 has 15 amino acids. CDR1 MNHEY and CDR2 SVGEGT come from the germline V gene. The CDR3 region is CASSYPSRSGVTQYF. The CDR3 DNA sequence: TGTGCCAGCAGTTATCCGTCCAGGAGCGGGGTGACCCAGTACTTC.